The 8 T cell receptor beta chains listed next were all sequenced from one sample in a study of T cell responses to AZD1222 COVID-19 vaccine. The assay was immunoSEQ multiplex PCR, and TCRdb's table has in-frame clones only and misses some. The sample holds 120,000 to 150,000 clones; 85% to 90% are singletons and the top ten take 1.5% to 2%. The sample was peripheral blood, taken 28 days after the second AZD1222 dose. The receptors shown here come from an adult who received the AZD1222 COVID-19 vaccine.

The chain is built from TRBV28 and TRBJ1-4; D gene uncertain. This CDR3 has 14 amino acids. In germline, CDR1 is MDHEN, CDR2 SYDVKM. V lost 4 bases and J lost 8, with 14 bases in between. The CDR3 protein is CASSSTRLREKLFF. The CDR3 bases are TGTGCCAGCAGTTCCACACGGTTAAGGGAAAAACTGTTTTTT.

J is TRBJ2-7 and V is TRBV2; TRBD2 aligns across 7 bases. Looked up from germline, CDR1 is SNHLY and CDR2 is FYNNEI. The CDR3 contains 12 residues. Trimming took 8 bases from V and 6 from J; bases not matched to a gene: 7. This CDR3 reads CASPGLVGEQYF. The CDR3 nucleotides are TGTGCCAGCCCTGGACTAGTAGGCGAGCAGTACTTC.

The V gene is TRBV2, the J gene TRBJ1-2, with D perhaps matching TRBD1 (5 bases). The germline V gene encodes CDR1 SNHLY and CDR2 FYNNEI. V lost 5 bases and J 5 bases, leaving 12 bases between the germline ends. This CDR3 has 13 amino acids. The CDR3 DNA is TGTGCCAGCAGTAGGGACTCATCATATGGCTACACCTTC. Its protein product is CASSRDSSYGYTF.

This clone was recorded only once. This sequence joins TRBV6-5 and TRBJ1-6; unclear D gene. Trimming pared 3 bases from V and 8 bases from J, leaving 5 bases between. The CDR3 extends over 12 amino acids. Germline V gives CDR1 MNHEY, CDR2 SVGAGI. The CDR3 spells CASSYKDSPLHF. The CDR3, as DNA: TGTGCCAGCAGTTATAAGGATTCACCCCTCCACTTT.

The chain combines TRBV2 with TRBJ2-6; D gene ambiguous. Germline-derived CDR1 and CDR2 are SNHLY and FYNNEI. The CDR3 is made up of 15 amino acids. Trimming removed 3 bases at V and 0 bases at J, with 6 bases between. The chain's CDR3 is CASSEGSSGANVLTF. The DNA for the CDR3 is TGTGCCAGCAGTGAGGGCTCCTCTGGGGCCAACGTCCTGACTTTC.

V is TRBV11-2 and J is TRBJ1-4; unclear D gene. The V end lost 5 bases, the J end lost 6 bases, and 7 bases lay between the germline ends. The CDR3 length is 12 residues. The germline V gene has CDR1 SGHAT and CDR2 FQNNGV. The chain's CDR3 is CASSDPDEKLFF. The CDR3 DNA reads TGTGCCAGCAGCGACCCCGATGAAAAACTGTTTTTT.

DNA for the CDR3: TGTGCCAGCAGTTACGATGGGGGATACGAGCAGTACGTC. Translation gives CASSYDGGYEQYV. The chain links TRBV6-5 to TRBJ2-7; D possibly matches TRBD1 or TRBD2 (5 bases each). Germline assignment: CDR1 MNHEY and CDR2 SVGAGI. The CDR3 runs 13 residues. V was pared by 2 bases and J by 4 bases, with 9 bases between.

The chain employs TRBV7-9 and TRBJ2-3; 12 nucleotides match TRBD2. CDR1 is SEHNR, CDR2 FQNEAQ, per germline (reference sequence). J was trimmed by 6 bases and V by 2 bases; bases with no gene match: 3. This CDR3 spans 15 amino acids. In DNA, the CDR3 is TGTGCCAGCAGCTTACTAGCGGGGGGGCAGGATACGCAGTATTTT. Protein product: CASSLLAGGQDTQYF.